These T cell receptor beta chains were read from a single sample in a study of shared clonotypes between healthy human individuals. Libraries were prepared by immunoSEQ multiplex PCR; TCRdb keeps only in-frame clonotypes and omits some of them. This table has 1.5 million to 2.5 million clones, about 95% appearing once. The sample was naive CD8+ T cells sorted from blood. The receptors originated from a man between 18 and 35 years old in good health. Both conserved end residues are part of each CDR3. A D gene is named only where the DNA matches it firmly. Clone size is shown for a subset of rows, as once, few, many or a class of expanded clone.

d_call: TRBD2; clone_size: -; j_call: TRBJ2-3; v_call: TRBV27; cdr3_aa: CASSLSLRGAGDTQYF; cdr3_nt: TGTGCCAGCAGTTTATCGTTGCGGGGGGCGGGGGATACGCAGTATTTT
d_call: TRBD1; clone_size: -; j_call: TRBJ2-7; v_call: TRBV4-1; cdr3_aa: CASSQEGQGTYEQYF; cdr3_nt: TGCGCCAGCAGCCAAGAGGGACAGGGCACGTACGAGCAGTACTTC
d_call: TRBD1; clone_size: -; j_call: TRBJ1-6; v_call: TRBV7-9; cdr3_aa: CASRTGDNNSPLHF; cdr3_nt: TGTGCCAGCCGGACAGGGGATAATAATTCACCCCTCCACTTT
d_call: -; clone_size: -; j_call: TRBJ2-7; v_call: TRBV10-2; cdr3_aa: CASSEVGTYTYEQYF; cdr3_nt: TGCGCCAGCAGTGAGGTAGGGACATACACCTACGAGCAGTACTTC
d_call: -; clone_size: -; j_call: TRBJ2-4; v_call: TRBV4-1; cdr3_aa: CASSPLAALAKNIQYF; cdr3_nt: TGCGCCAGCAGCCCACTGGCGGCACTAGCCAAAAACATTCAGTACTTC
d_call: -; clone_size: -; j_call: TRBJ1-1; v_call: TRBV14; cdr3_aa: CASSQAFPSRNTEAFF; cdr3_nt: TGTGCCAGCAGCCAAGCGTTTCCATCCAGGAACACTGAAGCTTTCTTT
d_call: -; clone_size: -; j_call: TRBJ1-1; v_call: TRBV11-2; cdr3_aa: CASSGSSTEAFF; cdr3_nt: TGTGCCAGCAGCGGCTCGAGCACTGAAGCTTTCTTT
d_call: -; clone_size: once; j_call: TRBJ1-1; v_call: TRBV15; cdr3_aa: CATRREFHTEAFF; cdr3_nt: TGTGCCACTCGTAGGGAATTTCACACTGAAGCTTTCTTT
d_call: TRBD1; clone_size: -; j_call: TRBJ2-1; v_call: TRBV27; cdr3_aa: CASSPWDRGRDMDEQFF; cdr3_nt: TGTGCCAGCAGTCCCTGGGACAGGGGGCGAGATATGGATGAGCAGTTCTTC
d_call: TRBD1; clone_size: -; j_call: TRBJ1-1; v_call: TRBV27; cdr3_aa: CASSSQRQGAGIAFF; cdr3_nt: TGTGCCAGCAGTTCACAAAGACAGGGGGCGGGAATAGCTTTCTTT
d_call: -; clone_size: once; j_call: TRBJ2-5; v_call: TRBV28; cdr3_aa: CASSPRSGAWEETQYF; cdr3_nt: TGTGCCAGCAGTCCGAGGTCCGGGGCTTGGGAAGAGACCCAGTACTTC
d_call: -; clone_size: -; j_call: TRBJ2-1; v_call: TRBV5-4; cdr3_aa: CASSLGTGVNEQFF; cdr3_nt: TGTGCCAGCAGCTTGGGGACGGGGGTCAATGAGCAGTTCTTC
d_call: -; clone_size: -; j_call: TRBJ2-5; v_call: TRBV9; cdr3_aa: CASSVGSSLIQETQYF; cdr3_nt: TGTGCCAGCAGCGTAGGCAGTAGTCTGATCCAAGAGACCCAGTACTTC
d_call: -; clone_size: -; j_call: TRBJ2-5; v_call: TRBV29-1; cdr3_aa: CSVGGGWQETQYF; cdr3_nt: TGCAGCGTGGGTGGAGGGTGGCAAGAGACCCAGTACTTC
d_call: -; clone_size: -; j_call: TRBJ2-1; v_call: TRBV12-5; cdr3_aa: CASGLPSRGEQFF; cdr3_nt: TGTGCTAGTGGTCTCCCTTCGAGGGGTGAGCAGTTCTTC
d_call: TRBD2; clone_size: -; j_call: TRBJ2-5; v_call: TRBV29-1; cdr3_aa: CSVELRGGRETQYF; cdr3_nt: TGCAGCGTTGAACTCCGGGGGGGCAGGGAGACCCAGTACTTC
d_call: -; clone_size: -; j_call: TRBJ1-4; v_call: TRBV4-1; cdr3_aa: CASSHWEGVTEKLFF; cdr3_nt: TGCGCCAGCAGCCATTGGGAGGGAGTAACTGAAAAACTGTTTTTT
d_call: TRBD2; clone_size: once; j_call: TRBJ2-7; v_call: TRBV7-8; cdr3_aa: CASSSGLAGTSYEQYF; cdr3_nt: TGTGCCAGCAGCTCGGGACTAGCGGGGACCTCCTACGAGCAGTACTTC
d_call: TRBD1; clone_size: -; j_call: TRBJ1-1; v_call: TRBV27; cdr3_aa: CASRAYRGGPEAFF; cdr3_nt: TGTGCCAGCAGAGCTTACAGGGGAGGGCCTGAAGCTTTCTTT
d_call: -; clone_size: -; j_call: TRBJ2-7; v_call: TRBV5-5; cdr3_aa: CASSFGSSYEQYF; cdr3_nt: TGTGCCAGCAGCTTTGGCAGTTCCTACGAGCAGTACTTC
d_call: -; clone_size: -; j_call: TRBJ2-2; v_call: TRBV7-2; cdr3_aa: CASSQIRGFTGELFF; cdr3_nt: TGTGCCAGCAGCCAAATCAGGGGTTTCACCGGGGAGCTGTTTTTT
d_call: -; clone_size: -; j_call: TRBJ2-1; v_call: TRBV7-6; cdr3_aa: CASSLANEQFF; cdr3_nt: TGTGCCAGCAGCCTCGCCAATGAGCAGTTCTTC